The entry below describes one T cell receptor (beta chain). These data are taken from a study of cytomegalovirus exposure and HLA in healthy donors. Study-wide context: The 120 or so validation repertoires used a platform that matched the one used for the roughly 700 first-cohort repertoires, as a later analysis reported.

Germline-derived CDR1 and CDR2 are LGHNT and FRNRAP. The V and J ends lost 3 bases and 4 bases respectively, with 15 bases between them. This CDR3 is built from 16 residues. The method was immunoSEQ multiplex PCR; TCRdb's version includes in-frame clones alone and lacks a portion of them. The sample lists under 200,000 clones; just under 90% were seen once. Separate from the approximately 700-subject first cohort was the roughly 120-subject validation cohort, to which the donors belonged. The sample consisted of PBMCs. This sequence was found in a young woman in good health and CMV-seropositive. This chain links TRBV12-5 with TRBJ2-2; possible D gene TRBD2, 6 bases. The CDR3 DNA is TGTGCTAGTGGTTTATCAGAACGGGAGTTCACCGGGGAGCTGTTTTTT. This encodes CASGLSEREFTGELFF.